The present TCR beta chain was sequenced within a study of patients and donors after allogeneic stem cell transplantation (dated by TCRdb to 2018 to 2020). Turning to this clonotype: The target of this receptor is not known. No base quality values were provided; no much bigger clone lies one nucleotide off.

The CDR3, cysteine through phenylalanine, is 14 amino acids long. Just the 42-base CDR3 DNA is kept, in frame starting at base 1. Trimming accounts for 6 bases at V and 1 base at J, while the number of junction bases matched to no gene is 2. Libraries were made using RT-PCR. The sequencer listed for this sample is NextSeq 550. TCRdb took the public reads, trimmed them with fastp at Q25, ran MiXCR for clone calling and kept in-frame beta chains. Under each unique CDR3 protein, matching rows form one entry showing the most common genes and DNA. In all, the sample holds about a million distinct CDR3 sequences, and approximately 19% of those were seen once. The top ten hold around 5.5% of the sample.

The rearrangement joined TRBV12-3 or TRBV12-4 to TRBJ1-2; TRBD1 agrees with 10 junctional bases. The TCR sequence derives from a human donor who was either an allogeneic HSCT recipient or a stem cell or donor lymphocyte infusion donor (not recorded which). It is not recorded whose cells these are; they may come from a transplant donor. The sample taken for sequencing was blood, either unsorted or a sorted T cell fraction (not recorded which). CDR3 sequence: CASRGTGVNYGYTF. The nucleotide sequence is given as TGTGCCAGCAGGGGGACAGGGGTTAACTATGGCTACACCTTC.